This TCR beta chain was identified during a study of PD-1 blockade in classical Hodgkin lymphoma (dated by TCRdb to 2018 to 2021). Study-level background: Nivolumab dosing was 3 mg/kg intravenously every 2 weeks, continuing until either disease progression or unacceptable toxicity. A peripheral blood immune signature of response to PD-1 blockade in classical Hodgkin lymphoma was defined using TCR beta sequencing and CyTOF. The paper as a whole reports these results and caveats: Only a single clinical trial cohort was studied, and what caused the repertoire differences, possibly disease activity or prior therapy, remained undefined. Newly diagnosed patients were reported to have lower baseline TCR diversity than healthy donors, and relapsed/refractory patients were reported to have lower baseline TCR diversity still. Lower diversity was seen in patients whose nivolumab began less than 1 year after ASCT, and these patients were left out of later analyses so that immune reconstitution would not confound the results. Trial patients achieving complete response had baseline diversity similar to newly diagnosed patients, whereas partial responders and progressors had significantly lower diversity. CD4+ but not CD8+ TCR diversity rose significantly by C4D1 (p=0.0027 vs p=0.16), most apparent in complete responders (p=0.02).

A word on this clone: Its recognized antigen is unknown. This clone may be a read error of a much larger clone one base away. Other DNA sequences in the sample encode the same CDR3.

The meaning of the sample's time point label: cycle 1 day 1 (C1D1), immediately before nivolumab initiation. Relapse after autologous stem cell transplantation had occurred in all trial patients, and cohorts A, B and C were distinguished by prior brentuximab vedotin exposure. The trial cohort comprised 56 patients with relapsed/refractory classical Hodgkin lymphoma whose best overall responses were complete response, partial response or progressive disease. Trial patients were treated with single-agent nivolumab in the multi-cohort phase II CheckMate 205 trial. An independent review committee assessed best overall response by applying the 2007 International Working Group response criteria. Trial PBMCs were collected immediately before nivolumab initiation (C1D1) and during therapy at cycle 2 day 1 and cycle 4 day 1. Peripheral blood was collected in 8 mL Vacutainer Cell Preparation Tubes, from which PBMCs were isolated by centrifugation and then cryopreserved.

Genomic DNA was isolated using the Qiagen DNeasy kit from unsorted PBMCs as well as from negatively selected CD4+ and CD8+ fractions. Using primers that anneal to V and J segments, immunoSEQ multiplex PCR amplified the TCR beta CDR3 regions. Amplification bias was minimized using a synthetic immune receptor repertoire, and residual bias was removed computationally after sequencing. Turning to the authors' computational methods: Repertoire diversity was quantified as the Shannon entropy index using custom Python scripts. Unsorted, CD4+ and CD8+ repertoires were examined separately, except in combined analyses, for which CD4+ and CD8+ sequences were merged in silico. Clonal expansion was defined as at least a 2-fold frequency increase after treatment relative to C1D1, with a pseudocount of 0.5 for undetected baseline clones. Singleton clones were defined as clones with 0 or 1 copy at C1D1, and non-singleton clones were defined as clones with 2 or more copies. Clones expanded in unsorted samples were assigned a CD4+, CD8+ or unknown annotation through matching of protein sequences in sorted samples from the same patient. Wilcoxon tests on paired samples were used to test diversity changes from C1D1 to C4D1. This immuneACCESS table, as held by TCRdb, lists in-frame sequences with V and J called but not all clones. Of the missing ones, under half trace to an unresolved V gene in checked studies; the others have no known cause. V, J and clone size are those of that table, while D and trimming were read from the DNA. This sample lists approximately 60,000 clones; more than 90% were detected once. The ten largest clones take up around 8.9% of the sample.

The source was peripheral blood mononuclear cells (PBMCs), collected at baseline. The TCR sequence derives from a human donor with classical Hodgkin lymphoma.

The DNA sequence is TGTGCCAGCAGTTTTCACGAGCAGTACTTC. The resulting protein is CASSFHEQYF. This sequence uses TRBV27 and TRBJ2-7; the D gene is unclear. V is pared back by 3 bases and J by 5 bases, with 2 bases lying between the germline termini. CDR1 MNHEY and CDR2 SMNVEV are derived from the germline V gene (reference sequence). The CDR3 contains 10 residues, cysteine and phenylalanine counted. The read is trimmed to its CDR3 DNA, 30 bases read in frame from base 1.